This T cell receptor beta chain was recovered during a study of shared clonotypes between healthy human individuals. Sequencing was performed with immunoSEQ multiplex PCR; in TCRdb, only in-frame clones are kept and a portion is missing. The sample has some 1 million clones, around 74% seen once. Donors were healthy HIV-negative adults without recently reported acute infections or vaccinations. CD4+ cells underwent separation, giving CD45RA+ naive and CD45RA-negative memory subsets. The ends were cut back, 7 bases at V and 3 bases at J, with 12 bases in the middle. The CDR3 runs to 12 residues. Germline loops: CDR1 GTSNPN, CDR2 SVGIG (reference sequence). About this clone itself: No antigen is known for it.

Study-wide findings and caveats: A handful of donors shared 5% to 5.5% of their naive CD4 clonotypes.

This chain joins TRBV30 and TRBJ1-2; D not resolved. Sequenced input: memory CD4+ T cells sorted from blood. Subset indicated: CD45RA-negative fraction. This TCR derives from a young man in good health. The DNA for the CDR3 is TGTGCCTCTATGGACCGGCACTATGGCTACACCTTC. This sequence encodes CASMDRHYGYTF.